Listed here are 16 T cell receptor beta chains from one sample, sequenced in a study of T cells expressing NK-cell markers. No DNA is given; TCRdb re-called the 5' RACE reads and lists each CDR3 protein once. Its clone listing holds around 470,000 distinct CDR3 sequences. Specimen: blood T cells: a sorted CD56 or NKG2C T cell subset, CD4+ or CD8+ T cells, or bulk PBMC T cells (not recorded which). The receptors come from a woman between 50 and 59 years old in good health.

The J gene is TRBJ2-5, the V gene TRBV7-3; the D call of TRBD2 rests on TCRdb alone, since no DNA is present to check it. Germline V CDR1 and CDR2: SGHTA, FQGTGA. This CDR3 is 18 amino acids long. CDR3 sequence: CASSLRGPWAGGQETQYF.

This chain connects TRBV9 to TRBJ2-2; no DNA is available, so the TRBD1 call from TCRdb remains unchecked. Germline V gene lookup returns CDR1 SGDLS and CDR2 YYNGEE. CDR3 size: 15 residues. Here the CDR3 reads CASSVFGTTTGELFF. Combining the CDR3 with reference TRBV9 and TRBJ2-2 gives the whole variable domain DSGVTQTPKHLITATGQRVTLRCSPRSGDLSVYWYQQSLDQGLQFLIQYYNGEERAKGNILERFSAQQFPDLHSELNLSSLELGDSALYFCASSVFGTTTGELFFGEGSRLTVL.

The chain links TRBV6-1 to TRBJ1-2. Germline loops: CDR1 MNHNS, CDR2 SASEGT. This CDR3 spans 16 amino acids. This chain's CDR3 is CASSPNPLVGRYGYTF.

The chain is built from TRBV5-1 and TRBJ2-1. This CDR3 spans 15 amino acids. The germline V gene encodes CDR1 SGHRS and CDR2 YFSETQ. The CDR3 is CASSLAATTYNEQFF.

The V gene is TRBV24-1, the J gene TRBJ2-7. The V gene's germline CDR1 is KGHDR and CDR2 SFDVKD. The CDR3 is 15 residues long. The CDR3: CATSDSGGGSYEQYF.

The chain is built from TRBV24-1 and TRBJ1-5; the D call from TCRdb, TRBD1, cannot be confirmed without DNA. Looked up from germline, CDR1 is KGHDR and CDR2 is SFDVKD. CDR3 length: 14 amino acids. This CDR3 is CATGGAAVNQPQHF.

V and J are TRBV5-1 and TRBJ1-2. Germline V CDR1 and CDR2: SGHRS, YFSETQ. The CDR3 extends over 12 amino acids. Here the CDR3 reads CASSGSWDGYTF.

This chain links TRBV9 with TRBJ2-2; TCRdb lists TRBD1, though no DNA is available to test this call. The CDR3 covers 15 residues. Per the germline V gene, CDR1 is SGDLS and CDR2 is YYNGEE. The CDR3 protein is CASSVGGPGGVELFF.

The CDR3 is CASSLGALAGMDYEQYF. The chain couples TRBV7-2 to TRBJ2-7; the D gene TCRdb calls, TRBD2, cannot be checked with no DNA. The CDR3 is 17 residues long. CDR1 is SGHTA and CDR2 is FQGNSA in the germline V gene.

The CDR3 reads CASSPRYEQYF. This chain links TRBV12-3 or TRBV12-4 with TRBJ2-7. The CDR3 runs 11 residues.

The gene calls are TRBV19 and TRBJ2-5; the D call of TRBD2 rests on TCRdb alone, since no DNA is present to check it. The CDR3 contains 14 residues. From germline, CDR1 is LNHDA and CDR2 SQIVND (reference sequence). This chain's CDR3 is CASATSEQRKTQYF.

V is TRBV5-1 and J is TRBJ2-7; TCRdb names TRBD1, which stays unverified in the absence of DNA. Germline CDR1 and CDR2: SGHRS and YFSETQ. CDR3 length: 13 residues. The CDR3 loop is CASTPGGDYEQYF.

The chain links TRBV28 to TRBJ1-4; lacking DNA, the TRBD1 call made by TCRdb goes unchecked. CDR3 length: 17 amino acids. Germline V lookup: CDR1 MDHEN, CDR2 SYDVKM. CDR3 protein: CASSQILRDRGSEKLFF.

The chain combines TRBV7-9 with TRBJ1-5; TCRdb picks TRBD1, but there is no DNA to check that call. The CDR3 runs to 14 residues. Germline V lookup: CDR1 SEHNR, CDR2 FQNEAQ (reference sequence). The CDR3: CASGGPYSNQPQHF.

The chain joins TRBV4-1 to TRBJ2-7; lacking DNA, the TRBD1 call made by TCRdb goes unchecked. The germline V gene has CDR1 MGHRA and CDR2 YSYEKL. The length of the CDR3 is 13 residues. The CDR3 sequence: CASSIDGGYEQYF.

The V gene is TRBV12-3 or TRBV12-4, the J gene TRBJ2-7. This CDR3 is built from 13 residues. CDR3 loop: CASSIQDRYEQYF.